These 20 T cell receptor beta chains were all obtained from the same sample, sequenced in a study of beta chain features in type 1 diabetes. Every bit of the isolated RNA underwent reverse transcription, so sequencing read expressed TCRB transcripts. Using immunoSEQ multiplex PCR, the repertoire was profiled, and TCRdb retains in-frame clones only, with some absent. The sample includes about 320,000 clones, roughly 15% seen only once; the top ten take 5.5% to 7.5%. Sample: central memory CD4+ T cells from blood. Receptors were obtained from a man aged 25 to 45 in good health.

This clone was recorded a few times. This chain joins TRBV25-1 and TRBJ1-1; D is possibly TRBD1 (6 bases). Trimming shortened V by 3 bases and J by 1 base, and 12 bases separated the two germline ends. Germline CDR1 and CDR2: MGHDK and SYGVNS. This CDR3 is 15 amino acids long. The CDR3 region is CASSERRTANTEAFF. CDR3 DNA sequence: TGTGCCAGCAGTGAGAGAAGGACAGCGAACACTGAAGCTTTCTTT.

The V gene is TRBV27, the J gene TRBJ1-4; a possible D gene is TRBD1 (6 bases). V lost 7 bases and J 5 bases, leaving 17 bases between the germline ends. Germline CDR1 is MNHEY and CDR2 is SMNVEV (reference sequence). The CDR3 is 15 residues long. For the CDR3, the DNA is TGTGCCAGCACCCCCTCCGGGGGGCCAAATGAAAAACTGTTTTTT. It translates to CASTPSGGPNEKLFF.

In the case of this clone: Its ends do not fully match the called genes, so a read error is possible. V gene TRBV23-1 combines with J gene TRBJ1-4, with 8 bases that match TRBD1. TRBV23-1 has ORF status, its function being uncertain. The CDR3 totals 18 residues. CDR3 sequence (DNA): TGCGCCAGCAGTCAAGGACAGGGTCCCTTTGCGACTGATGAAAAACTGTCTTTT. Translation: CASSQGQGPFATDEKLSF.

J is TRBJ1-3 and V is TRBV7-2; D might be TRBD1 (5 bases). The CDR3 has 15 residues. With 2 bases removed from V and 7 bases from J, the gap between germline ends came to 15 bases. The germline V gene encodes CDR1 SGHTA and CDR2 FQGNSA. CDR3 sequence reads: CASSLPGGTRNTIYF. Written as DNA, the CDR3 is TGTGCCAGCAGCTTACCTGGGGGGACGAGGAACACCATATATTTT.

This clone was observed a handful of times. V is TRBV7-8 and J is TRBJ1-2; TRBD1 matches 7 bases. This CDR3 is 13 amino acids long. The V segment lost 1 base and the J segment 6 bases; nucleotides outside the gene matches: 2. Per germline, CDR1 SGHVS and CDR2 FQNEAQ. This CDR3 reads CASSLGGQHGYTF. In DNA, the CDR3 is TGTGCCAGCAGCTTAGGGGGACAGCATGGCTACACCTTC. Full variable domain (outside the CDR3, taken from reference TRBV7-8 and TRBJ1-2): GAGVSQSPRYKVAKRGQDVALRCDPISGHVSLFWYQQALGQGPEFLTYFQNEAQLDKSGLPSDRFFAERPEGSVSTLKIQRTQQEDSAVYLCASSLGGQHGYTFGSGTRLTVV.

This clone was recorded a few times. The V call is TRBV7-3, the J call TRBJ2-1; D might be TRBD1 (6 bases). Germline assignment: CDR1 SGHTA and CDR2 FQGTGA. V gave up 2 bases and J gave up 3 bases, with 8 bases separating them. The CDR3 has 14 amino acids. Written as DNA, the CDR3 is TGTGCCAGCAGCTTAGGACAGCACTACAATGAGCAGTTCTTC. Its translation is CASSLGQHYNEQFF. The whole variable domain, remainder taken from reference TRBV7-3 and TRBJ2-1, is GAGVSQTPSNKVTEKGKYVELRCDPISGHTALYWYRQSLGQGPEFLIYFQGTGAADDSGLPNDRFFAVRPEGSVSTLKIQRTERGDSAVYLCASSLGQHYNEQFFGPGTRLTVL.

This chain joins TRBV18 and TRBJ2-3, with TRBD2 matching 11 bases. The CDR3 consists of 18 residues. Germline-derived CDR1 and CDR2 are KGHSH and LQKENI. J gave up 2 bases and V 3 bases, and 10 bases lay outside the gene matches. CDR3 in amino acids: CASSPGLAGGLSTDTQYF. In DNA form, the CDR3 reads TGTGCCAGCTCACCCGGACTAGCGGGCGGCTTATCCACAGATACGCAGTATTTT.

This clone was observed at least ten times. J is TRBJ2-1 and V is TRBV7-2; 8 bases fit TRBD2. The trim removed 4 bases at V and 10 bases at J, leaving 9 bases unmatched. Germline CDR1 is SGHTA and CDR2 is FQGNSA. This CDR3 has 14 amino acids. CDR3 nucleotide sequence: TGTGCCAGCAGCTCAGGACTAGCTCAAGGAGAGCAGTTCTTC. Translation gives CASSSGLAQGEQFF.

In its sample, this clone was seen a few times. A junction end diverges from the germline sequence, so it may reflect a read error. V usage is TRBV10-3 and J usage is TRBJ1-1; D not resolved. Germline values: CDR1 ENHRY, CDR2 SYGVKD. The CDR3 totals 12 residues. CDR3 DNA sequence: TGTGCCAGCAGTCACGGGGAAGCTGAAGCTTTCTTT. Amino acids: CASSHGEAEAFF.

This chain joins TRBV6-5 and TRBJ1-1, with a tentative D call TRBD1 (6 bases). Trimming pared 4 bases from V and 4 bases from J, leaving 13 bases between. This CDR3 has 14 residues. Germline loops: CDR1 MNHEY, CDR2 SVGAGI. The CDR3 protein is CASSSGAGLTEAFF. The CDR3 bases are TGTGCCAGCAGTTCAGGGGCTGGGCTCACTGAAGCTTTCTTT.

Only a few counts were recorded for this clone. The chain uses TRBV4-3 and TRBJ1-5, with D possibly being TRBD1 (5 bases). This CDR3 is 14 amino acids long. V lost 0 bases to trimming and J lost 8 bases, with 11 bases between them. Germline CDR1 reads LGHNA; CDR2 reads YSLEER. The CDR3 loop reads CASSQDVGGKPQHF. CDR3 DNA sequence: TGCGCCAGCAGCCAAGACGTCGGGGGAAAGCCCCAGCATTTT.

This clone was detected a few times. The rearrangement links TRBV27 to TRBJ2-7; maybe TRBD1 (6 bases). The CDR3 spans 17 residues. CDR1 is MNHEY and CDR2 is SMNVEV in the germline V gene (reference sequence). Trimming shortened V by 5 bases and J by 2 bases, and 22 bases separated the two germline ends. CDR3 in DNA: TGTGCCAGCAGTCTTTTTTGGCCAGTCAGGGGAGCCTACGAGCAGTACTTC. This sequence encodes CASSLFWPVRGAYEQYF.

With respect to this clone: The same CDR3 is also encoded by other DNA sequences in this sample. The DNA for the CDR3 is TGTGCCAGCAGGAGACAGAGGAACACTGAAGCTTTCTTT. As protein: CASRRQRNTEAFF. This sequence joins TRBV6-5 and TRBJ1-1; maybe TRBD1 (5 bases). Trimming shortened V by 6 bases and J by 1 base, and 9 bases separated the two germline ends. The germline V gene encodes CDR1 MNHEY and CDR2 SVGAGI. The CDR3 contains 13 residues.

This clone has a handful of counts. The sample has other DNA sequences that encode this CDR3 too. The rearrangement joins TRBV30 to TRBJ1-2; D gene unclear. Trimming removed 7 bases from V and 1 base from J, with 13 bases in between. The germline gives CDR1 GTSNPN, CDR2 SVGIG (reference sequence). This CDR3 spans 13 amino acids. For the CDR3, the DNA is TGTGCCTACCACAGAGGATTTAACTATGGCTACACCTTC. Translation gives CAYHRGFNYGYTF.

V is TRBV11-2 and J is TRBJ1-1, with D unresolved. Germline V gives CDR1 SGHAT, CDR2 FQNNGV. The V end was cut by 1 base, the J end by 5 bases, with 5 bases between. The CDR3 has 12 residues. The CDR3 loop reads CASSLVATEAFF. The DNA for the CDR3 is TGTGCCAGCAGCTTAGTTGCGACTGAAGCTTTCTTT.

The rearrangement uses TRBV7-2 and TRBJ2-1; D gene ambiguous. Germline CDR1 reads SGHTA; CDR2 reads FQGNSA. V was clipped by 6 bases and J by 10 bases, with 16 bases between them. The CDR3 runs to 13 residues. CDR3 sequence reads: CASRFLARYEQFF. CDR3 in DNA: TGTGCCAGCAGGTTCCTCGCGCGTTACGAGCAGTTCTTC.

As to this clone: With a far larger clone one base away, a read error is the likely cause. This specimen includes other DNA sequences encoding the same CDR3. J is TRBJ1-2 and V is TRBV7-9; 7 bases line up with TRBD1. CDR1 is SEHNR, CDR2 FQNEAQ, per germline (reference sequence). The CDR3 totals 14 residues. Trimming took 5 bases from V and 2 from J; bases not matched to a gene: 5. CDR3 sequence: CASSQMTGNYGYTF. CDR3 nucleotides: TGTGCCAGCAGCCAGATGACAGGGAACTATGGCTACACCTTC.

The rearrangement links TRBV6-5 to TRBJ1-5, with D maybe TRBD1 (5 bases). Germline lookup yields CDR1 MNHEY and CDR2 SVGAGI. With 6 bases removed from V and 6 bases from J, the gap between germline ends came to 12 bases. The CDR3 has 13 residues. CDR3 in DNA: TGTGCCAGCAGCAGGGTTAGGGGTCAGCCCCAGCATTTT. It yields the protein CASSRVRGQPQHF.

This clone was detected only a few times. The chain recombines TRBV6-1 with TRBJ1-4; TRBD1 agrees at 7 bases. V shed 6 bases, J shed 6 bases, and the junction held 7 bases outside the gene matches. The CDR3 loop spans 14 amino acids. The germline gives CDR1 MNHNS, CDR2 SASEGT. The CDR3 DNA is TGTGCCAGCAGCCCCCGACAGGGCTATGAAAAACTGTTTTTT. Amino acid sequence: CASSPRQGYEKLFF.

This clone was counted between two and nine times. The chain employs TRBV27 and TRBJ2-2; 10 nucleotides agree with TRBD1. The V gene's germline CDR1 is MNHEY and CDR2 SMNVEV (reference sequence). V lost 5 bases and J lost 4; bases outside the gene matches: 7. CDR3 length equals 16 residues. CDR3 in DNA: TGTGCCAGCAGTCAGCCCGGGACAGGGGCCACCGGGGAGCTGTTTTTT. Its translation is CASSQPGTGATGELFF.